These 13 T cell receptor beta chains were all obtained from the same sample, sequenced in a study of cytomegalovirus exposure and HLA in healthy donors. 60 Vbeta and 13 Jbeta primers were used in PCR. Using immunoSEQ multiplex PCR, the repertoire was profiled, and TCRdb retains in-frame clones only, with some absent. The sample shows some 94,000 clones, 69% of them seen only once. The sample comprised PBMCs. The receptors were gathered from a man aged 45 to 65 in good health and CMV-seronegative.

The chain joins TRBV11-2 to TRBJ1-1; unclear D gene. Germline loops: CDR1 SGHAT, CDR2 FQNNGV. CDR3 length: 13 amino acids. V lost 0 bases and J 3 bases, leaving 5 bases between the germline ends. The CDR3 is CASSLDRDTEAFF. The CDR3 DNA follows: TGTGCCAGCAGCTTAGATCGAGACACTGAAGCTTTCTTT.

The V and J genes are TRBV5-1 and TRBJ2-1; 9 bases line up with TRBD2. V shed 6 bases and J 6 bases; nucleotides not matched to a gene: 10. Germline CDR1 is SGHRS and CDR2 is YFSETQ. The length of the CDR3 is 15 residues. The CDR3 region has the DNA TGCGCCAGCACATGGATTGCGGGAGGGCCCAATGAGCAGTTCTTC. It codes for CASTWIAGGPNEQFF. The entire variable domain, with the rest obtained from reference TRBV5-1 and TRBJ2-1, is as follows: KAGVTQTPRYLIKTRGQQVTLSCSPISGHRSVSWYQQTPGQGLQFLFEYFSETQRNKGNFPGRFSGRQFSNSRSEMNVSTLELGDSALYLCASTWIAGGPNEQFFGPGTRLTVL.

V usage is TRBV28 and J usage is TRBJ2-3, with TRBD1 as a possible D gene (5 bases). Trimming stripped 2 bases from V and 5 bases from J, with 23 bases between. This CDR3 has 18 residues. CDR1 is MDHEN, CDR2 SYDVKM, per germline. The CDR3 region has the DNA TGTGCCAGCAGTTTAGTCACTTATTTAGGGGCACGACTAGATACGCAGTATTTT. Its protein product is CASSLVTYLGARLDTQYF.

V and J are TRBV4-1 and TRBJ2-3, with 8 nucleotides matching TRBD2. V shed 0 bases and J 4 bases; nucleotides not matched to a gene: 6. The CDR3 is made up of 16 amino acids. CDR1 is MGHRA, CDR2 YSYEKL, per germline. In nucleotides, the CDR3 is TGCGCCAGCAGCCAAGATCAGACAGCGGGGGCAGATACGCAGTATTTT. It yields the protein CASSQDQTAGADTQYF.

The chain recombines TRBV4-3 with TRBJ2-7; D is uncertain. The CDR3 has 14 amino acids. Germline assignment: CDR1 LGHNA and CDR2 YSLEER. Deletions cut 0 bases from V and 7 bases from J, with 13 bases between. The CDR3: CASSQESPGQEQYF. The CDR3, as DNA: TGCGCCAGCAGCCAAGAGAGCCCTGGGCAAGAGCAGTACTTC.

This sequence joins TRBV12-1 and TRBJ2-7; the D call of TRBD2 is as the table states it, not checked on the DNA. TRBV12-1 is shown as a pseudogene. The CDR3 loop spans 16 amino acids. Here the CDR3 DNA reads TGTGCCAGCAGCCTTAGTCCAGCGGGGAGCTCCTACGAGCAGTACTTC. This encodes CASSLSPAGSSYEQYF.

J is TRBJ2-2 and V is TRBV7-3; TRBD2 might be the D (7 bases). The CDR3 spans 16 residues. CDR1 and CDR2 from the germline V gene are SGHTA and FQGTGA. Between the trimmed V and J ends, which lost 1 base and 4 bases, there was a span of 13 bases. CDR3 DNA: TGTGCCAGCAGCTTAAAGTCGGGGGGCTTCACCGGGGAGCTGTTTTTT. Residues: CASSLKSGGFTGELFF.

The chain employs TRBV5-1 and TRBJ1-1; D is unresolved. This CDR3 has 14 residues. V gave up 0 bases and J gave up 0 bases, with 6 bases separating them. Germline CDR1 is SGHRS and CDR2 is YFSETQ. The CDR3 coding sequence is TGCGCCAGCAGCTTGGTGGGCCTGAACACTGAAGCTTTCTTT. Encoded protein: CASSLVGLNTEAFF.

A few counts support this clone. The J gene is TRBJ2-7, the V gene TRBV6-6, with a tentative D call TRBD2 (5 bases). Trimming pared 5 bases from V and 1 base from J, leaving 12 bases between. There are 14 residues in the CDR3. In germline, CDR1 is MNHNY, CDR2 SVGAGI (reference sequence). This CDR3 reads CASSAQGLSYEQYV. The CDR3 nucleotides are TGTGCCAGCAGTGCCCAAGGACTGTCCTACGAGCAGTACGTC.

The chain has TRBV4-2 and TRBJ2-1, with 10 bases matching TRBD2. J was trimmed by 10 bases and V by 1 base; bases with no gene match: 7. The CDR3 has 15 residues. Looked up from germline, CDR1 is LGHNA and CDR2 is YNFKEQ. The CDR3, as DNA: TGTGCCAGCAGCCAAGTAGGTACTAGCGGGACGGAGCAGTTCTTC. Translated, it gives CASSQVGTSGTEQFF.

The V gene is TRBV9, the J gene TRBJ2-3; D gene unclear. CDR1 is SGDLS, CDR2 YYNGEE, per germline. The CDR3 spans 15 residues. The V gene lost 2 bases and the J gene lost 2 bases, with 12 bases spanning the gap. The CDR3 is CASSVGLSVTDTQYF. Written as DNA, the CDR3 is TGTGCCAGCAGCGTCGGTCTTAGTGTCACAGATACGCAGTATTTT.

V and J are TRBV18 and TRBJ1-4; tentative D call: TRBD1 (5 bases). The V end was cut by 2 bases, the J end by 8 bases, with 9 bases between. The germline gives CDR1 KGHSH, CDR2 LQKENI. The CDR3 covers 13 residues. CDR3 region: CASSPGAGEKLFF. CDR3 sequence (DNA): TGTGCCAGCTCACCAGGGGCTGGAGAAAAACTGTTTTTT. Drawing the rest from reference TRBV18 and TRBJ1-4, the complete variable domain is NAGVMQNPRHLVRRRGQEARLRCSPMKGHSHVYWYRQLPEEGLKFMVYLQKENIIDESGMPKERFSAEFPKEGPSILRIQQVVRGDSAAYFCASSPGAGEKLFFGSGTQLSVL.

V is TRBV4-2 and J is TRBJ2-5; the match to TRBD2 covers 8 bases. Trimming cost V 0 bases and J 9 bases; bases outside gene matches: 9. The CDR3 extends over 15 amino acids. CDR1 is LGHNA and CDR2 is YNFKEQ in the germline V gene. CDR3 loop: CASSQDLTSGASQYF. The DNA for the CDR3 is TGTGCCAGCAGCCAAGATCTTACTAGCGGAGCGTCCCAGTACTTC.